A selection of T cell receptor beta chains follows, all from one sample in a study of OX40 agonist ivuxolimab in advanced cancers. Profiling relied on immunoSEQ multiplex PCR, and the TCRdb table lists in-frame clones only, not all of them. The data hold tens of thousands of clones, with about 91% observed a single time. Sample: CD4+ or CD8+ T cells sorted from blood, taken in a trial of the OX40 agonist ivuxolimab. Every receptor here comes from an adult with an advanced solid tumor such as melanoma, head and neck, liver or kidney cancer. The CDR3 runs from the conserved cysteine through the conserved F or W. The D gene is left open where the match is weak. Where a row states a size, it is once, few, many or the class of an expanded clone; other rows omit it.

cdr3_nt cdr3_aa cdr3_length v_call d_call j_call clone_size
TGTGCCAGCAGTGAAATGGGACAGTGGGGCGAGCAGTACTTC CASSEMGQWGEQYF 14 TRBV6-1 TRBD1 TRBJ2-7 -
TGTGCCAGTAGTGCCAGGGCTCCGGGACGGGGTAATGAGCAGTTCTTC CASSARAPGRGNEQFF 16 TRBV19 - TRBJ2-1 -
TGTGCCAGCAGCGTAGCGGGAAGGCATCCGAACACTGAAGCTTTCTTT CASSVAGRHPNTEAFF 16 TRBV9 - TRBJ1-1 -
TGCGCCAGCAGCAACGACCCGGGGGGCGGGGAGACCCAGTACTTC CASSNDPGGGETQYF 15 TRBV5-1 - TRBJ2-5 -
TGTGCCAGCAGCCCCCTGTTGGCGGGACAGGGGTCCAATGAGCAGTTCTTC CASSPLLAGQGSNEQFF 17 TRBV11-2 TRBD1 TRBJ2-1 -
TGTGCCAGCCGCCCCTCGGGAGGGGGGAAGGTGACCCAGTACTTC CASRPSGGGKVTQYF 15 TRBV6-5 TRBD2 TRBJ2-5 -
TGTGCCAGCAGCTTAGACAGGGTCAGCACAGATACGCAGTATTTT CASSLDRVSTDTQYF 15 TRBV7-2 - TRBJ2-3 -
TGTGCCAGCAGTACTTTCGCCGCCTGGCGGGCAAGAGCCTACGAGCAGTACTTC CASSTFAAWRARAYEQYF 18 TRBV28 - TRBJ2-7 -
TGTGCCAGTAGGCGACTAGCGGGAGCTCAAGAGACCCAGTACTTC CASRRLAGAQETQYF 15 TRBV19 TRBD2 TRBJ2-5 once
TGTGCCAGCAGCGTAGCACCGGCGGGGGGGCGGGCTGAGCAGTTCTTC CASSVAPAGGRAEQFF 16 TRBV9 TRBD2 TRBJ2-1 -
TGTGCCTGGAGTGTTCCAGGAACATATGGCTACACCTTC CAWSVPGTYGYTF 13 TRBV30 - TRBJ1-2 once
TGTGCCTGGAGTTTCGAAGTATCCTACGAGCAGTACTTC CAWSFEVSYEQYF 13 TRBV30 - TRBJ2-7 -
TGTGCCAGCAGTGAGGGGCGAACCCCGGCCGGGGAGCTGTTTTTT CASSEGRTPAGELFF 15 TRBV2 - TRBJ2-2 -
TGCGCCAGCAGCCAAGATCGGCGTGTTCCCCAGTACTTC CASSQDRRVPQYF 13 TRBV4-1 - TRBJ2-5 once
TGTGCCAGCAGTCTCCAACTTAGCTACGAGCAGTACTTC CASSLQLSYEQYF 13 TRBV27 - TRBJ2-7 -
TGCGCCAGCAGCGCCCGACAGGGGGCGGGTGGCTACACCTTC CASSARQGAGGYTF 14 TRBV4-1 TRBD1 TRBJ1-2 -
TGCGCCAGCAGCCGGGACGGAGTTAACACTGAAGCTTTCTTT CASSRDGVNTEAFF 14 TRBV5-1 - TRBJ1-1 -
TGCGCCAGCAGTATAGGACTAGCGGGTAATGAGCAGTTCTTC CASSIGLAGNEQFF 14 TRBV5-1 TRBD2 TRBJ2-1 -
TGTGCCAGCCGGGACCCTAGCGGGAATGAGTTCTTC CASRDPSGNEFF 12 TRBV7-2 TRBD2 TRBJ2-1 once
TGTGCCATCGGGTATAGTATAACAGGGGGCGCAGATGGCTACACCTTC CAIGYSITGGADGYTF 16 TRBV10-3 TRBD1 TRBJ1-2 -
TGTGCCAGCAGTTTAAAGGGAGGTCCAGATACGCAGTATTTT CASSLKGGPDTQYF 14 TRBV27 - TRBJ2-3 -
TGTGCCGGCAGTCCTAACATCGAGTTGGAGCAGTACTTC CAGSPNIELEQYF 13 TRBV27 - TRBJ2-7 -
TGTGCCAGCAGTTTCTCCGGCGTGCCGGGGACCCAGTACTTC CASSFSGVPGTQYF 14 TRBV28 - TRBJ2-5 -